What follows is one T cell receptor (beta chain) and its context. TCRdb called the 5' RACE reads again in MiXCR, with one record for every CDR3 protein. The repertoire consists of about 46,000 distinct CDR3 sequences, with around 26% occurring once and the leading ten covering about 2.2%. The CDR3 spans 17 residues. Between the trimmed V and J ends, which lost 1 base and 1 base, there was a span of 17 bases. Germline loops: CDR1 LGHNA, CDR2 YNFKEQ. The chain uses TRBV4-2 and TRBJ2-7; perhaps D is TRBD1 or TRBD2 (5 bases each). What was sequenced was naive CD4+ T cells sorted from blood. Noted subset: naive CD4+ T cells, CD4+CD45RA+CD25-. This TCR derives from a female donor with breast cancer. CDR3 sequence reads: CASSQVARGTISYEQYF. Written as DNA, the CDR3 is TGTGCCAGCAGCCAAGTAGCACGGGGCACGATATCCTACGAGCAGTACTTC.